What follows are 15 T cell receptor beta chains derived from one specimen sequenced in a study of response to subunit inactivated influenza vaccine. A single record per CDR3 protein comes from TCRdb applying MiXCR to the RT-PCR reads. This sample has about 190,000 distinct CDR3 sequences; roughly an eighth occur once, and the top ten carry 26%. Sequences were derived from CD8+ T cells sorted from PBMCs, sampled about 5 days after vaccination. These receptors originate from a man aged 45 to 65 who received an inactivated influenza vaccine.

The sample holds many counts of this clonotype. A much larger clone lies a single base off, so this may be a read error. The CDR3 sequence is CASSPGTSGFYEQYF. The CDR3 DNA is TGTGCCAGCAGCCCCGGGACTAGCGGGTTCTACGAGCAGTACTTC. The chain employs TRBV11-2 and TRBJ2-7; 12 nucleotides agree with TRBD2. This CDR3 spans 15 amino acids. Trimming at V came to 5 bases and at J to 3 bases, leaving 5 bases not matched to a gene. Germline-derived CDR1 and CDR2 are SGHAT and FQNNGV.

The chain couples TRBV27 to TRBJ1-2; tentative D call: TRBD1 (5 bases). With 8 bases removed from V and 5 bases from J, the gap between germline ends came to 15 bases. The CDR3 spans 13 residues. Germline V lookup: CDR1 MNHEY, CDR2 SMNVEV (reference sequence). CDR3: CASGRGAGYGYTF. As DNA, the CDR3 is TGTGCCAGCGGCCGAGGGGCTGGGTATGGCTACACCTTC.

This clonotype was counted many times. This chain links TRBV7-2 with TRBJ2-7; tentatively, D is TRBD2 (5 bases). Between the trimmed V and J ends, which lost 3 bases and 1 base, there was a span of 10 bases. The CDR3 spans 14 residues. Germline CDR1 is SGHTA and CDR2 is FQGNSA. CDR3: CASSFTGMSYEQYF. The CDR3 DNA reads as TGTGCCAGCAGCTTTACCGGGATGTCCTACGAGCAGTACTTC.

This clonotype has ten or more counts. The V and J genes are TRBV4-2 and TRBJ2-7; 10 nucleotides match TRBD1. This CDR3 spans 16 amino acids. The junction had 11 bases not matched to a gene; V was cut back by 3 bases and J by 6 bases. Per germline, CDR1 LGHNA and CDR2 YNFKEQ. CDR3 loop: CASSHSEGTGAGEQYF. CDR3 nucleotides: TGTGCCAGCAGCCATAGCGAGGGGACAGGGGCGGGCGAGCAGTACTTC.

The chain is built from TRBV20-1 and TRBJ2-1; D possibly corresponds to TRBD2 (5 bases). V shed 0 bases and J shed 0 bases, with 15 bases lying between them. This CDR3 has 17 amino acids. CDR1 and CDR2 from the germline V gene are DFQATT and SNEGSKA (reference sequence). The CDR3 DNA sequence: TGCAGTGCTAGAGATCTAGGCGGGCGAAGCTCCTACAATGAGCAGTTCTTC. This sequence encodes CSARDLGGRSSYNEQFF.

This clonotype came up a few times. The gene calls are TRBV4-1 and TRBJ2-1, with 10 bases lining up with TRBD2. The CDR3 has 16 amino acids. V dropped 4 bases and J dropped 2; count of bases not matched to a gene: 5. Germline V lookup: CDR1 MGHRA, CDR2 YSYEKL. CDR3 nucleotides: TGCGCCAGCAGCCCCCAGGGACTAGCGCCCTACAATGAGCAGTTCTTC. Translated: CASSPQGLAPYNEQFF.

The gene calls are TRBV5-5 and TRBJ2-3; perhaps TRBD1 as D (5 bases). There are 17 residues in the CDR3. CDR1 SGHKS and CDR2 YYEKEE come from the germline V gene (reference sequence). The ends were cut back, 1 base at V and 1 base at J, with 16 bases in the middle. In DNA form, the CDR3 reads TGTGCCAGCAGCTTGTCCCAGGGAATTGATCGCACAGATACGCAGTATTTT. It specifies CASSLSQGIDRTDTQYF.

The J gene is TRBJ2-7, the V gene TRBV19, with TRBD2 matching 11 bases. The CDR3 consists of 13 residues. V lost 6 bases and J lost 3; bases outside the gene matches: 1. The germline CDR1 and CDR2 sequences are LNHDA and SQIVND (reference sequence). The CDR3 DNA sequence: TGTGCCAGTAGACTAGCGGGAGACTACGAGCAGTACTTC. Translation gives CASRLAGDYEQYF.

This clonotype was seen ten or more times. CDR3 sequence: CASSEGNQPQHF. Here the CDR3 DNA reads TGTGCCAGCTCCGAGGGTAATCAGCCCCAGCATTTT. J is TRBJ1-5 and V is TRBV3-1, with D uncertain. Trimming left V 8 bases short and J 4 bases short, with 9 bases between. The CDR3 extends over 12 amino acids. Germline V gives CDR1 LGHDT, CDR2 YNNKEL (reference sequence).

This clonotype was counted a few times. The chain joins TRBV9 to TRBJ2-7; TRBD2 might be the D (6 bases). CDR1 is SGDLS, CDR2 YYNGEE, per germline. The CDR3 is 14 residues long. With 3 bases removed from V and 3 bases from J, the gap between germline ends came to 13 bases. In DNA form, the CDR3 reads TGTGCCAGCAGCGCTACCGGGACTGACTACGAGCAGTACTTC. It specifies CASSATGTDYEQYF.

The rearrangement links TRBV25-1 to TRBJ2-7; D possibly uses TRBD1 or TRBD2 (7 bases each). Trimming took 5 bases from V and 5 from J, leaving 16 bases between them. Germline assignment: CDR1 MGHDK and CDR2 SYGVNS. The CDR3 has 14 amino acids. The CDR3 sequence: CASSYQGGTDEQYF. In DNA form, the CDR3 reads TGTGCCAGCAGTTACCAGGGGGGGACAGACGAGCAGTACTTC.

This clonotype was seen at least ten times. The rearrangement links TRBV7-9 to TRBJ2-1; D perhaps matches TRBD1 (5 bases). V was clipped by 5 bases and J by 3 bases, with 11 bases between them. This CDR3 is built from 14 residues. CDR1 is SEHNR and CDR2 is FQNEAQ in the germline V gene (reference sequence). The CDR3: CASSPTVLYNEQFF. The DNA for the CDR3 is TGTGCCAGCAGCCCGACAGTGCTCTACAATGAGCAGTTCTTC.

The chain joins TRBV2 to TRBJ2-1, with 10 bases aligning to TRBD2. The CDR3 is 14 residues long. Unmatched junction bases numbered 6, after V lost 6 bases and J lost 7 bases. In germline, CDR1 is SNHLY, CDR2 FYNNEI. CDR3 loop: CASSQRGGLNEQFF. CDR3 nucleotides: TGTGCCAGCAGCCAGCGGGGGGGTTTAAATGAGCAGTTCTTC.

This clonotype was seen once. This chain links TRBV4-2 with TRBJ1-2; the D gene is possibly TRBD1 (5 bases). The CDR3 loop spans 16 amino acids. CDR1 and CDR2 (germline): LGHNA, YNFKEQ. V lost 0 bases and J lost 5, with 16 bases in between. CDR3 nucleotide sequence: TGTGCCAGCAGCCAAGACTCCGGGACCGTCCGATATGGCTACACCTTC. This translates into CASSQDSGTVRYGYTF.

This clonotype has at least ten counts. V is TRBV9 and J is TRBJ2-7; tentatively, D is TRBD1 or TRBD2 (5 bases each). Germline V gene sequence: CDR1 SGDLS, CDR2 YYNGEE. CDR3 length: 14 residues. Trimming shortened V by 0 bases and J by 6 bases, and 13 bases separated the two germline ends. CDR3: CASSVGGEQVEQYF. DNA for the CDR3: TGTGCCAGCAGCGTAGGAGGGGAACAAGTCGAGCAGTACTTC. Based on the CDR3 plus reference TRBV9 and TRBJ2-7, the full variable domain is DSGVTQTPKHLITATGQRVTLRCSPRSGDLSVYWYQQSLDQGLQFLIQYYNGEERAKGNILERFSAQQFPDLHSELNLSSLELGDSALYFCASSVGGEQVEQYFGPGTRLTVT.